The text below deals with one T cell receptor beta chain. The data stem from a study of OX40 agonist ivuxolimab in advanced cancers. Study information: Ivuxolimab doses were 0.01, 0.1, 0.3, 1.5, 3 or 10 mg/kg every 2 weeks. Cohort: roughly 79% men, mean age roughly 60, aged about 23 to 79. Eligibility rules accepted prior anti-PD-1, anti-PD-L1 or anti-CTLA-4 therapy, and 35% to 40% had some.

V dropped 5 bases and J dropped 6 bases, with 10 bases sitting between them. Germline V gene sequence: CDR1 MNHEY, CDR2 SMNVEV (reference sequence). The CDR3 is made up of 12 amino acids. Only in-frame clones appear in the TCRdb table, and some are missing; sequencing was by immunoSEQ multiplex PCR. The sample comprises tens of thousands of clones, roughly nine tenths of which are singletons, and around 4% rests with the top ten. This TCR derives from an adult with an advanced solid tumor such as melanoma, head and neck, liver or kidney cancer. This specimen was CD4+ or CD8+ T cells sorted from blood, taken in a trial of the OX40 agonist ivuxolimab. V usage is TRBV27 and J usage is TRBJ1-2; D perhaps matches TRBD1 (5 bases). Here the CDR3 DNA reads TGTGCCAGCAGTAAGCAGGGAGATGGCTACACCTTC. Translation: CASSKQGDGYTF.